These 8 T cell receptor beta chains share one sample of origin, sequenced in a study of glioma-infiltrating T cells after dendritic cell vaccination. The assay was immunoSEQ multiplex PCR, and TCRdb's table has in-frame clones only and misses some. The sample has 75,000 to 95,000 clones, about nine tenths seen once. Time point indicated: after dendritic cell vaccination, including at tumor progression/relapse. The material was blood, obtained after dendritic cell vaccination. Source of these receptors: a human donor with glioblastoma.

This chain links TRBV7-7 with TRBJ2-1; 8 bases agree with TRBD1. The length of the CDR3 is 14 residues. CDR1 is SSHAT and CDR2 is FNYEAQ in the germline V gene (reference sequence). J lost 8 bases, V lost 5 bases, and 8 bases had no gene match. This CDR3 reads CASSPGQGADEQFF. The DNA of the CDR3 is TGTGCCAGCAGCCCCGGACAGGGTGCCGATGAGCAGTTCTTC. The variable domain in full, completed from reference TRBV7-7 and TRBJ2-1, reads GAGVSQSPRYKVTKRGQDVTLRCDPISSHATLYWYQQALGQGPEFLTYFNYEAQPDKSGLPSDRFSAERPEGSISTLTIQRTEQRDSAMYRCASSPGQGADEQFFGPGTRLTVL.

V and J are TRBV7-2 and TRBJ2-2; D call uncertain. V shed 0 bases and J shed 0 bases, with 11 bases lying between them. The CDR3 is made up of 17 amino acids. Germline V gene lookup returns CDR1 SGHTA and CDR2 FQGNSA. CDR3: CASSLALQSANTGELFF. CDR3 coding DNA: TGTGCCAGCAGCTTAGCGCTACAGTCCGCGAACACCGGGGAGCTGTTTTTT. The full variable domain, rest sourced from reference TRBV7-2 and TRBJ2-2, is GAGVSQSPSNKVTEKGKDVELRCDPISGHTALYWYRQSLGQGLEFLIYFQGNSAPDKSGLPSDRFSAERTGGSVSTLTIQRTQQEDSAVYLCASSLALQSANTGELFFGEGSRLTVL.

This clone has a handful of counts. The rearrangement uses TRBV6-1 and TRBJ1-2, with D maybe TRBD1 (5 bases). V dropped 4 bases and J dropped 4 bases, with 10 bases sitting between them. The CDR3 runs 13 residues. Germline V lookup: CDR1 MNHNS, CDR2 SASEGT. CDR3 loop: CASSVQVRYGYTF. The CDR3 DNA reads TGTGCCAGCAGTGTACAGGTTCGCTATGGCTACACCTTC.

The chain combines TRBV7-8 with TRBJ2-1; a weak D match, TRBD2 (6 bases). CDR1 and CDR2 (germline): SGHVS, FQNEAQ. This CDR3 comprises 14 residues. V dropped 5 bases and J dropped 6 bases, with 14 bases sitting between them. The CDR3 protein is CASSPPGEFNEQFF. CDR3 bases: TGTGCCAGCAGCCCCCCGGGAGAGTTCAATGAGCAGTTCTTC.

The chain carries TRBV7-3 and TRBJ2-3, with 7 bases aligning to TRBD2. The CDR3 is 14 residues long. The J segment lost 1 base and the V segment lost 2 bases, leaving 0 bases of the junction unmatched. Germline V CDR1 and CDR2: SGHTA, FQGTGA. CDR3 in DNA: TGTGCCAGCAGCTTAGGACTAGGCACAGATACGCAGTATTTT. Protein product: CASSLGLGTDTQYF.

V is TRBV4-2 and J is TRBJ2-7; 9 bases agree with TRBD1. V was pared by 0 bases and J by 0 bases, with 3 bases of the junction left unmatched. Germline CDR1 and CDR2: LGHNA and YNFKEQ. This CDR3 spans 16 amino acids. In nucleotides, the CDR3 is TGTGCCAGCAGCCAAGACCCGGACAGGGGCTCCTACGAGCAGTACTTC. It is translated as CASSQDPDRGSYEQYF.

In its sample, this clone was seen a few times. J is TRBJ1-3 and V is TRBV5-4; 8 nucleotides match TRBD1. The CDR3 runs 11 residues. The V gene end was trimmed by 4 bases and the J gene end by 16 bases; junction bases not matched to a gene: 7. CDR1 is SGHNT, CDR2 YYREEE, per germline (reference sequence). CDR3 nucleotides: TGTGCCAGCAGCGGAACAGGGGGTTTGTATTTT. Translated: CASSGTGGLYF.

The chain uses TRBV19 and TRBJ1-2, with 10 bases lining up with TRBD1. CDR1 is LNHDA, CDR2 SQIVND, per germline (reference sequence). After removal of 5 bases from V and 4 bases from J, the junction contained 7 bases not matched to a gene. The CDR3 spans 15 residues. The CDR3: CASSLRDRGIYGYTF. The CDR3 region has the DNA TGTGCCAGTAGTCTCCGGGACAGGGGCATCTATGGCTACACCTTC.